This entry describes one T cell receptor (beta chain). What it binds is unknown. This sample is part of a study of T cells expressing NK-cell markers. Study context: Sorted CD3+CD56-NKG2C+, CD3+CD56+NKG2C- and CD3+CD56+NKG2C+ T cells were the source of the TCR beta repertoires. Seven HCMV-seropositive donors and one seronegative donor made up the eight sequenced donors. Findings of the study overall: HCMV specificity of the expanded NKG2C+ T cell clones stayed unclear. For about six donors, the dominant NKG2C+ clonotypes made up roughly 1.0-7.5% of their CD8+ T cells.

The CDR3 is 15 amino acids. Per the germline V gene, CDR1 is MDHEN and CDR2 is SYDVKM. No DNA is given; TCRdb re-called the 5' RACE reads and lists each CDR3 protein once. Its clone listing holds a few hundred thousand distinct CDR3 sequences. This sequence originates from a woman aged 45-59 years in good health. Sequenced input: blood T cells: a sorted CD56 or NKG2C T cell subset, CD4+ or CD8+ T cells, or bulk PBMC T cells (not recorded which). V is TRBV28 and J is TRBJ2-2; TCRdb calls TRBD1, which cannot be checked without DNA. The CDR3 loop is CASTRAGANTGELFF.